A selection of T cell receptor beta chains follows, all from one sample in a study of persistence of HIV-infected CD4 T cells. The data were produced by immunoSEQ multiplex PCR, yet TCRdb's version contains in-frame clones alone and is incomplete. The sample contains about 37,000 clones, over 80% of which appear only once. No antigen has been assigned to these receptors. Sequencing was performed on CD4+ T cells sorted from PBMCs after approximately 20-hour stimulation, taken from a patient who received antiretroviral therapy. The receptors were gathered from an adult man with HIV who was CMV-seropositive. Each CDR3 is given with its conserved first and last residue. Each record gives: V gene, J gene, clone size, D gene, CDR3 protein, CDR3 DNA. D genes are given only for firm matches. Only part of the rows carry a size: once, few, many, or a class if the clone is expanded.

V gene: TRBV25-1
J gene: TRBJ1-6
clone size: .
D gene: .
CDR3 protein: CASSALGGNSPLHF
CDR3 DNA: TGTGCCAGCAGTGCTTTAGGCGGGAATTCACCCCTCCACTTT

V gene: TRBV7-9
J gene: TRBJ2-7
clone size: .
D gene: TRBD1
CDR3 protein: CASSLAAGQGAYEQYF
CDR3 DNA: TGTGCCAGCAGCTTAGCGGCGGGACAGGGGGCCTACGAGCAGTACTTC

V gene: TRBV6-1
J gene: TRBJ2-7
clone size: .
D gene: .
CDR3 protein: CASSEAPDAATYEQYF
CDR3 DNA: TGTGCCAGCAGTGAAGCCCCCGACGCCGCTACCTACGAGCAGTACTTC

V gene: TRBV6-5
J gene: TRBJ2-1
clone size: .
D gene: TRBD2
CDR3 protein: CASSYDPSGSGEQFF
CDR3 DNA: TGTGCCAGCAGTTACGACCCTAGCGGGAGTGGAGAGCAGTTCTTC

V gene: TRBV18
J gene: TRBJ1-1
clone size: once
D gene: .
CDR3 protein: CASSPLSGVINTEAFF
CDR3 DNA: TGTGCCAGCTCACCACTGTCAGGGGTTATTAACACTGAAGCTTTCTTT

V gene: TRBV30
J gene: TRBJ1-5
clone size: .
D gene: .
CDR3 protein: CAWSPSNQPQHF
CDR3 DNA: TGTGCCTGGAGTCCTAGCAATCAGCCCCAGCATTTT

V gene: TRBV10-3
J gene: TRBJ1-5
clone size: few
D gene: .
CDR3 protein: CAISEGQARNQPQHF
CDR3 DNA: TGTGCCATCAGTGAAGGGCAGGCCCGGAATCAGCCCCAGCATTTT

V gene: TRBV12-3/TRBV12-4
J gene: TRBJ1-1
clone size: .
D gene: .
CDR3 protein: CASSTRQNTEAFF
CDR3 DNA: TGTGCCAGCAGTACCAGACAGAACACTGAAGCTTTCTTT

V gene: TRBV6-6
J gene: TRBJ1-5
clone size: .
D gene: .
CDR3 protein: CASRPGSNQPQHF
CDR3 DNA: TGTGCCAGCAGGCCCGGGAGCAATCAGCCCCAGCATTTT

V gene: TRBV15
J gene: TRBJ2-1
clone size: .
D gene: TRBD2
CDR3 protein: CATSRGASGRDRNEQFF
CDR3 DNA: TGTGCCACCAGCAGAGGGGCTAGCGGGAGGGATCGCAATGAGCAGTTCTTC

V gene: TRBV30
J gene: TRBJ1-6
clone size: .
D gene: .
CDR3 protein: CAWSGDASSPLHF
CDR3 DNA: TGTGCCTGGAGTGGGGACGCGAGTTCACCCCTCCACTTT

V gene: TRBV6-5
J gene: TRBJ1-4
clone size: .
D gene: .
CDR3 protein: CASSRGRQRVEKLFF
CDR3 DNA: TGTGCCAGCAGCCGGGGACGGCAGAGGGTGGAAAAACTGTTTTTT

V gene: TRBV19
J gene: TRBJ1-5
clone size: once
D gene: TRBD1
CDR3 protein: CASTREGGQGNQPQHF
CDR3 DNA: TGTGCCAGTACGAGGGAGGGGGGACAGGGCAATCAGCCCCAGCATTTT

V gene: TRBV30
J gene: TRBJ2-3
clone size: .
D gene: TRBD2
CDR3 protein: CAWSSFSGSFEMSTDTQYF
CDR3 DNA: TGTGCCTGGAGTTCTTTTAGCGGGAGCTTTGAAATGAGCACAGATACGCAGTATTTT

V gene: TRBV6-5
J gene: TRBJ1-6
clone size: .
D gene: .
CDR3 protein: CASRTTGSTNSPLHF
CDR3 DNA: TGTGCCAGCAGAACTACAGGGAGCACTAATTCACCCCTCCACTTT

V gene: TRBV6-5
J gene: TRBJ1-2
clone size: .
D gene: .
CDR3 protein: CASSRYTPNYGYTF
CDR3 DNA: TGTGCCAGCAGCCGCTATACACCGAACTATGGCTACACCTTC

V gene: TRBV30
J gene: TRBJ1-6
clone size: .
D gene: .
CDR3 protein: CAWSLGSSYNSPLHF
CDR3 DNA: TGTGCCTGGAGTTTGGGAAGCTCCTATAATTCACCCCTCCACTTT

V gene: TRBV20-1
J gene: TRBJ1-2
clone size: .
D gene: TRBD1
CDR3 protein: CSASTASPGTAFYGYTF
CDR3 DNA: TGCAGTGCTAGTACTGCCTCCCCCGGGACAGCTTTCTATGGCTACACCTTC

V gene: TRBV12-3/TRBV12-4
J gene: TRBJ2-7
clone size: .
D gene: .
CDR3 protein: CASSLSRYYEQYF
CDR3 DNA: TGTGCCAGCAGTTTAAGCCGCTACTACGAGCAGTACTTC

V gene: TRBV27
J gene: TRBJ1-2
clone size: .
D gene: TRBD1
CDR3 protein: CASSLMKAGGFGYTF
CDR3 DNA: TGTGCCAGCAGTTTAATGAAGGCAGGGGGCTTTGGCTACACCTTC

V gene: TRBV6-2/TRBV6-3
J gene: TRBJ2-2
clone size: .
D gene: .
CDR3 protein: CASSLDTGELFF
CDR3 DNA: TGTGCCAGCAGCCTCGACACCGGGGAGCTGTTTTTT

V gene: TRBV10-2
J gene: TRBJ1-4
clone size: few
D gene: .
CDR3 protein: CASSVMGFATNEKLFF
CDR3 DNA: TGCGCCAGCAGTGTAATGGGCTTTGCAACTAATGAAAAACTGTTTTTT

V gene: TRBV6-5
J gene: TRBJ2-2
clone size: .
D gene: TRBD1
CDR3 protein: CASRRRDRANGELFF
CDR3 DNA: TGTGCCAGCAGGCGCCGGGACAGGGCTAACGGGGAGCTGTTTTTT

V gene: TRBV3-1/TRBV3-2
J gene: TRBJ2-7
clone size: .
D gene: TRBD2
CDR3 protein: CASSHTSGSYEQYF
CDR3 DNA: TGTGCCAGCAGCCATACTAGCGGCTCCTACGAGCAGTACTTC

V gene: TRBV9
J gene: TRBJ2-1
clone size: .
D gene: .
CDR3 protein: CASSVVPAPEQFF
CDR3 DNA: TGTGCCAGCAGCGTAGTACCGGCCCCTGAGCAGTTCTTC

V gene: TRBV6-6
J gene: TRBJ2-7
clone size: .
D gene: .
CDR3 protein: CASSYSNRDEQYF
CDR3 DNA: TGTGCCAGCAGTTACTCGAACAGGGACGAGCAGTACTTC

V gene: TRBV7-9
J gene: TRBJ2-7
clone size: .
D gene: TRBD1
CDR3 protein: CASSSRDRGIYEQYF
CDR3 DNA: TGTGCCAGCAGCTCCCGGGACAGGGGTATCTACGAGCAGTACTTC

V gene: TRBV6-5
J gene: TRBJ1-1
clone size: .
D gene: .
CDR3 protein: CASLRGGEWEAFF
CDR3 DNA: TGTGCCAGTCTCCGGGGGGGGGAATGGGAAGCTTTCTTT

V gene: TRBV7-2
J gene: TRBJ2-3
clone size: .
D gene: .
CDR3 protein: CASSPGLSRDTQYF
CDR3 DNA: TGTGCCAGCAGCCCAGGACTATCTAGGGATACGCAGTATTTT

V gene: TRBV6-5
J gene: TRBJ2-3
clone size: .
D gene: .
CDR3 protein: CASSYEEGAVTDTQYF
CDR3 DNA: TGTGCCAGCAGTTACGAGGAGGGAGCGGTCACAGATACGCAGTATTTT

V gene: TRBV11-2
J gene: TRBJ1-1
clone size: .
D gene: .
CDR3 protein: CASSRGESTEAFF
CDR3 DNA: TGTGCCAGCAGCCGGGGGGAAAGCACTGAAGCTTTCTTT

V gene: TRBV5-1
J gene: TRBJ2-3
clone size: .
D gene: TRBD2
CDR3 protein: CASRRGGPDTQYF
CDR3 DNA: TGCGCCAGCCGGCGGGGGGGCCCGGATACGCAGTATTTT

V gene: TRBV10-2
J gene: TRBJ1-1
clone size: .
D gene: .
CDR3 protein: CASNSDRMNTEAFF
CDR3 DNA: TGCGCCAGCAACTCCGACAGGATGAACACTGAAGCTTTCTTT

V gene: TRBV5-6
J gene: TRBJ1-5
clone size: .
D gene: .
CDR3 protein: CASSFAGHSNQPQHF
CDR3 DNA: TGTGCCAGCAGCTTCGCGGGGCATAGCAATCAGCCCCAGCATTTT

V gene: TRBV14
J gene: TRBJ1-3
clone size: .
D gene: .
CDR3 protein: CASSPRVPLSGNTIYF
CDR3 DNA: TGTGCCAGCAGCCCACGGGTACCGCTTTCTGGAAACACCATATATTTT

V gene: TRBV15
J gene: TRBJ2-6
clone size: .
D gene: .
CDR3 protein: CATSRETPSGANVLTF
CDR3 DNA: TGTGCCACTAGCAGGGAAACTCCCTCTGGGGCCAACGTCCTGACTTTC

V gene: TRBV5-6
J gene: TRBJ2-5
clone size: .
D gene: .
CDR3 protein: CASSFLGTPQETQYF
CDR3 DNA: TGTGCCAGCAGCTTCCTGGGGACACCCCAAGAGACCCAGTACTTC

V gene: TRBV10-3
J gene: TRBJ1-2
clone size: once
D gene: TRBD1
CDR3 protein: CAISQFEQGTGYTF
CDR3 DNA: TGTGCCATCAGTCAGTTTGAACAGGGGACAGGCTACACCTTC

V gene: TRBV6-5
J gene: TRBJ2-7
clone size: .
D gene: .
CDR3 protein: CASGTLYEQYF
CDR3 DNA: TGTGCCAGCGGGACCCTCTACGAGCAGTACTTC

V gene: TRBV25-1
J gene: TRBJ2-3
clone size: .
D gene: TRBD1
CDR3 protein: CASSNLGQGLDTQYF
CDR3 DNA: TGTGCCAGCAGTAACTTGGGACAGGGGTTAGATACGCAGTATTTT

V gene: TRBV6-5
J gene: TRBJ1-2
clone size: .
D gene: .
CDR3 protein: CASRADSVNYGYTF
CDR3 DNA: TGTGCCAGTCGAGCGGACAGCGTTAACTATGGCTACACCTTC

V gene: TRBV15
J gene: TRBJ2-5
clone size: .
D gene: .
CDR3 protein: CATTPNPGGETQYF
CDR3 DNA: TGTGCCACCACTCCAAACCCGGGTGGAGAGACCCAGTACTTC

V gene: TRBV12-3/TRBV12-4
J gene: TRBJ1-6
clone size: .
D gene: .
CDR3 protein: CASSPNYNSPLHF
CDR3 DNA: TGTGCCAGCAGTCCGAACTATAATTCACCCCTCCACTTT

V gene: TRBV5-1
J gene: TRBJ1-5
clone size: few
D gene: TRBD1
CDR3 protein: CASSTDGTGDQPQHF
CDR3 DNA: TGCGCCAGCAGCACAGATGGGACAGGGGATCAGCCCCAGCATTTT

V gene: TRBV10-3
J gene: TRBJ2-7
clone size: .
D gene: TRBD1
CDR3 protein: CAISERQGSYEQYF
CDR3 DNA: TGTGCCATCAGTGAGCGACAGGGGTCCTACGAGCAGTACTTC

V gene: TRBV15
J gene: TRBJ1-2
clone size: once
D gene: TRBD1
CDR3 protein: CATSRDRATGGRYGYTF
CDR3 DNA: TGTGCCACCAGCAGAGATCGAGCGACAGGGGGGAGGTATGGCTACACCTTC

V gene: TRBV10-2
J gene: TRBJ2-1
clone size: .
D gene: .
CDR3 protein: CASRDPLIGDNEQFF
CDR3 DNA: TGCGCCAGCCGGGACCCCCTAATTGGGGACAATGAGCAGTTCTTC

V gene: TRBV4-1
J gene: TRBJ2-1
clone size: once
D gene: TRBD2
CDR3 protein: CASSQGTSALNEQFF
CDR3 DNA: TGCGCCAGCAGCCAAGGGACTAGCGCCCTCAATGAGCAGTTCTTC

V gene: TRBV14
J gene: TRBJ2-3
clone size: .
D gene: .
CDR3 protein: CASSRGSWAGRDTQYF
CDR3 DNA: TGTGCCAGCAGCCGGGGGAGTTGGGCCGGGCGGGATACGCAGTATTTT

V gene: TRBV29-1
J gene: TRBJ2-7
clone size: once
D gene: TRBD1
CDR3 protein: CSVEEAGGQQYF
CDR3 DNA: TGCAGCGTTGAAGAGGCAGGGGGCCAGCAGTACTTC

V gene: TRBV7-9
J gene: TRBJ2-5
clone size: .
D gene: .
CDR3 protein: CASSFAETQYF
CDR3 DNA: TGTGCCAGCAGCTTCGCGGAAACCCAGTACTTC

V gene: TRBV30
J gene: TRBJ1-6
clone size: .
D gene: .
CDR3 protein: CAWSAGRLSPLHF
CDR3 DNA: TGTGCCTGGAGTGCCGGTCGGCTTTCACCCCTCCACTTT

V gene: TRBV7-2
J gene: TRBJ2-3
clone size: .
D gene: TRBD2
CDR3 protein: CASSLALLTSGGPADTQYF
CDR3 DNA: TGTGCCAGCAGCTTAGCCCTCCTAACTAGCGGGGGGCCGGCAGATACGCAGTATTTT

V gene: TRBV30
J gene: TRBJ1-5
clone size: .
D gene: .
CDR3 protein: CAWSIGGVSGNQPQHF
CDR3 DNA: TGTGCCTGGAGTATCGGAGGGGTGTCGGGCAATCAGCCCCAGCATTTT

V gene: TRBV7-2
J gene: TRBJ2-1
clone size: once
D gene: TRBD1
CDR3 protein: CASSFGQGAQGEQFF
CDR3 DNA: TGTGCCAGCAGCTTCGGACAGGGGGCGCAGGGAGAGCAGTTCTTC

V gene: TRBV5-1
J gene: TRBJ1-2
clone size: .
D gene: TRBD1
CDR3 protein: CASSPGQYGYTF
CDR3 DNA: TGCGCCAGCAGCCCGGGACAGTATGGCTACACCTTC

V gene: TRBV5-4
J gene: TRBJ2-2
clone size: .
D gene: TRBD2
CDR3 protein: CASSLAGLANTGELFF
CDR3 DNA: TGTGCCAGCAGCTTAGCGGGACTAGCGAACACCGGGGAGCTGTTTTTT

V gene: TRBV5-4
J gene: TRBJ1-1
clone size: once
D gene: .
CDR3 protein: CASSRPTGANTEAFF
CDR3 DNA: TGTGCCAGCAGCCGACCGACGGGAGCGAACACTGAAGCTTTCTTT

V gene: TRBV6-5
J gene: TRBJ2-3
clone size: .
D gene: .
CDR3 protein: CASSYQGRARDTQYF
CDR3 DNA: TGTGCCAGCAGTTACCAAGGGCGAGCGCGAGATACGCAGTATTTT